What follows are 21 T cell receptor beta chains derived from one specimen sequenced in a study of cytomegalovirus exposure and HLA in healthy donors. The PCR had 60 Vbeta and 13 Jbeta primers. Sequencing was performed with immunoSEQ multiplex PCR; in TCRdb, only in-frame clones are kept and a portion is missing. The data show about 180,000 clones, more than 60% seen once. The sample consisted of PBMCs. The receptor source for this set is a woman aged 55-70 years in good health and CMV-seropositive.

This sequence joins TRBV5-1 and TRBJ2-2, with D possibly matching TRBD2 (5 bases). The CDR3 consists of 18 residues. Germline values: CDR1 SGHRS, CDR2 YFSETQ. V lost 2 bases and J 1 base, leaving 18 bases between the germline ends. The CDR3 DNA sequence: TGCGCCAGCAGCTTAGATGTAGGAGGCCACCTGAACACCGGGGAGCTGTTTTTT. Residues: CASSLDVGGHLNTGELFF.

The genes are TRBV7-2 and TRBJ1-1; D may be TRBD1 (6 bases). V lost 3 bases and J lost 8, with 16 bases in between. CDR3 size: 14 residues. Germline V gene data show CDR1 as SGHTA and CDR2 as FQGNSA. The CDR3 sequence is CASSFRRGAGEAFF. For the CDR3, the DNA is TGTGCCAGCAGCTTTCGTCGGGGGGCAGGGGAAGCTTTCTTT.

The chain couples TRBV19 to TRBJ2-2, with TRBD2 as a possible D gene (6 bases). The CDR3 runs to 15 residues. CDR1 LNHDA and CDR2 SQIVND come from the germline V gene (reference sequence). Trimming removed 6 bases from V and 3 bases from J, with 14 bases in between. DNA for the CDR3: TGTGCCAGTAGCAACGGAGGGAGGTACACCGGGGAGCTGTTTTTT. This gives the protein CASSNGGRYTGELFF.

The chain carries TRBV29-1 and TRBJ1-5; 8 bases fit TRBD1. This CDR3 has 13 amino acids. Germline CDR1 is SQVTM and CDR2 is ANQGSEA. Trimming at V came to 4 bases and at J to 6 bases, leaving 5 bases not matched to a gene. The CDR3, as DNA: TGCAGCGTTGGTGGACAGGGAGGTCAGCCCCAGCATTTT. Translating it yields CSVGGQGGQPQHF.

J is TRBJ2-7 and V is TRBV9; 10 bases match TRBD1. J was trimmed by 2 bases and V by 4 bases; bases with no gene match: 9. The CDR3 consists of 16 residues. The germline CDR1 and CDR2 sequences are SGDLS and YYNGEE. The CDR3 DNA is TGTGCCAGCAGCACTCAACCGGGACAGGGGCCCTACGAGCAGTACTTC. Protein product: CASSTQPGQGPYEQYF.

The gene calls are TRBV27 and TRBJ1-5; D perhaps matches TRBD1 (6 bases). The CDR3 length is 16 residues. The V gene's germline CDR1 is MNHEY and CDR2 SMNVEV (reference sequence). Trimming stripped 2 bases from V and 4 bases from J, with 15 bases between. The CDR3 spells CASSLQSQGRNQPQHF. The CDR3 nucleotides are TGTGCCAGCAGTTTACAGAGTCAGGGGAGAAATCAGCCCCAGCATTTT.

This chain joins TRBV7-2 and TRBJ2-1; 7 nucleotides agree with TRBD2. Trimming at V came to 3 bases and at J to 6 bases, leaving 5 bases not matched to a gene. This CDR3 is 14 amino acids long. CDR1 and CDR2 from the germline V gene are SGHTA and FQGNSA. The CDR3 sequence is CASSFGLDFNEQFF. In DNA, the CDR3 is TGTGCCAGCAGCTTTGGACTAGACTTCAATGAGCAGTTCTTC. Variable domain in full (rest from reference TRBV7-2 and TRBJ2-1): GAGVSQSPSNKVTEKGKDVELRCDPISGHTALYWYRQSLGQGLEFLIYFQGNSAPDKSGLPSDRFSAERTGGSVSTLTIQRTQQEDSAVYLCASSFGLDFNEQFFGPGTRLTVL.

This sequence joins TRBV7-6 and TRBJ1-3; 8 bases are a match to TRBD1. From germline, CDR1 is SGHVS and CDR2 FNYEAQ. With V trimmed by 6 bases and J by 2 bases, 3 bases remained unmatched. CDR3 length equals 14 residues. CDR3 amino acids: CASSVDRAGNTIYF. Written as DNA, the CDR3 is TGTGCCAGCAGTGTGGACAGGGCTGGAAACACCATATATTTT.

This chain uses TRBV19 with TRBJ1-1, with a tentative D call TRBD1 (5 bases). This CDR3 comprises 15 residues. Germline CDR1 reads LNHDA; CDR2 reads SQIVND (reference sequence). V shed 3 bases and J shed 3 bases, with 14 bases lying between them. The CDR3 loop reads CASSIGQGGDTEAFF. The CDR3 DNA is TGTGCCAGTAGTATCGGCCAGGGTGGGGACACTGAAGCTTTCTTT.

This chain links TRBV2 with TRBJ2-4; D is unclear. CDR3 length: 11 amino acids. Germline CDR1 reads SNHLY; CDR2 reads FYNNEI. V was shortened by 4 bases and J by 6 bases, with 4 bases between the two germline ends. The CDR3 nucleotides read TGTGCCAGCAGTGTCTCAAACATTCAGTACTTC. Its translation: CASSVSNIQYF.

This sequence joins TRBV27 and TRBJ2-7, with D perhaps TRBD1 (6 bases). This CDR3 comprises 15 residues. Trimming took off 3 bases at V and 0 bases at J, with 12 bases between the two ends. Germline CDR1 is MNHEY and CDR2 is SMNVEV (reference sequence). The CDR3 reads CASSFAEDSSYEQYF. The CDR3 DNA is TGTGCCAGCAGTTTTGCGGAGGACAGCTCCTACGAGCAGTACTTC.

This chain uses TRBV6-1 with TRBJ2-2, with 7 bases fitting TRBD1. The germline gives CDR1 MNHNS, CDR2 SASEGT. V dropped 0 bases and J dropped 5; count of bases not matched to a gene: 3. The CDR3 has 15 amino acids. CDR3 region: CASSEAGQTTGELFF. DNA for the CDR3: TGTGCCAGCAGTGAAGCGGGACAGACTACCGGGGAGCTGTTTTTT.

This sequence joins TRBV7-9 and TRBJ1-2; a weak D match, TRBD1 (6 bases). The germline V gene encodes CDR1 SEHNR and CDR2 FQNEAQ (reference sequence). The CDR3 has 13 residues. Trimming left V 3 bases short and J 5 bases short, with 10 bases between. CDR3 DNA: TGTGCCAGCAGCTTTCAGGGGATGTATGGCTACACCTTC. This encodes CASSFQGMYGYTF.

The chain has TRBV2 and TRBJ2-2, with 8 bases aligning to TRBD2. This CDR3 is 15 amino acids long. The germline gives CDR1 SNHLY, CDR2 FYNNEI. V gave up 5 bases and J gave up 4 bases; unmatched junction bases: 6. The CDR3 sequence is CASSPGLGFTGELFF. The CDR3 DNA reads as TGTGCCAGCAGTCCGGGACTAGGATTCACCGGGGAGCTGTTTTTT.

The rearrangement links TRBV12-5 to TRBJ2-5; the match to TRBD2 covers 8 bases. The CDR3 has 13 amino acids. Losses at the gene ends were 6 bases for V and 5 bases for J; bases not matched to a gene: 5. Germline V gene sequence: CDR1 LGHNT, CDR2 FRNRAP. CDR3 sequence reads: CASGSWTSETQYF. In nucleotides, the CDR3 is TGTGCTAGTGGCTCATGGACTAGCGAGACCCAGTACTTC. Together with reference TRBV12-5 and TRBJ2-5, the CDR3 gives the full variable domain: DARVTQTPRHKVTEMGQEVTMRCQPILGHNTVFWYRQTMMQGLELLAYFRNRAPLDDSGMPKDRFSAEMPDATLATLKIQPSEPRDSAVYFCASGSWTSETQYFGPGTRLLVL.

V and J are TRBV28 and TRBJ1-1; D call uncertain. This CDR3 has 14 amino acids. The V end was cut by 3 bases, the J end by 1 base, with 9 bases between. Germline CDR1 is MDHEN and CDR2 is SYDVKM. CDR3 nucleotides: TGTGCCAGCAGTTTGGAGGGATGGAACACTGAAGCTTTCTTT. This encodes CASSLEGWNTEAFF.

The CDR3 sequence: CAISEGVLGNQPQHF. As DNA, the CDR3 is TGTGCCATCAGTGAAGGGGTCTTGGGCAATCAGCCCCAGCATTTT. V is TRBV10-3 and J is TRBJ1-5; the D gene is possibly TRBD1 (5 bases). In germline, CDR1 is ENHRY, CDR2 SYGVKD. The CDR3 totals 15 residues. Trimming took 3 bases from V and 2 from J, leaving 11 bases between them.

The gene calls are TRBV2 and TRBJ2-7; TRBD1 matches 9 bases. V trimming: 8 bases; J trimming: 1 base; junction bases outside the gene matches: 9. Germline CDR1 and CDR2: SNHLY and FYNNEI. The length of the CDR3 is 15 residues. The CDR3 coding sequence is TGTGCCAGCCTTTTTTTGGACAGGGGATCCTACGAGCAGTACTTC. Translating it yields CASLFLDRGSYEQYF.

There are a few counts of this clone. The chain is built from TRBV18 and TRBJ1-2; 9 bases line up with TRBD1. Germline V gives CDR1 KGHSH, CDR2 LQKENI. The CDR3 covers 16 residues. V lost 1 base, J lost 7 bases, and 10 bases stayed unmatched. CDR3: CASSPQTGTGFTGYTF. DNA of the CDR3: TGTGCCAGCTCACCACAAACAGGGACAGGGTTTACTGGCTACACCTTC. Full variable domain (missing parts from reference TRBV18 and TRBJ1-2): NAGVMQNPRHLVRRRGQEARLRCSPMKGHSHVYWYRQLPEEGLKFMVYLQKENIIDESGMPKERFSAEFPKEGPSILRIQQVVRGDSAAYFCASSPQTGTGFTGYTFGSGTRLTVV.

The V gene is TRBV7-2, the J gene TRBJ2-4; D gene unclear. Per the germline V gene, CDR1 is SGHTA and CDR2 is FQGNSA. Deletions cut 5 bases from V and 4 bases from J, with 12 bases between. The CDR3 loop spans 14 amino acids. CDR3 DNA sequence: TGTGCCAGCAGCCCCGAGCTACGGAAAAACATTCAGTACTTC. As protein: CASSPELRKNIQYF.

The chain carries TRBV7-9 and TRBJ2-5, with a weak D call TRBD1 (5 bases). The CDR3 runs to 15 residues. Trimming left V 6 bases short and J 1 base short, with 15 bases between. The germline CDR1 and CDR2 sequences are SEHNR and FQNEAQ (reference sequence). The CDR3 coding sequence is TGTGCCAGCAGTCAAACCTCAGGGATCCAAGAGACCCAGTACTTC. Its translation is CASSQTSGIQETQYF.